A selection of T cell receptor beta chains follows, all from one sample in a study of tumor and adjacent non-tumor tissue in lung cancer. TCRdb passed the multiplex PCR reads through MiXCR, listing each CDR3 protein once. The sample gives roughly 48,000 distinct CDR3 sequences, under 75% of which show up once; roughly 30% is in the top ten. Source material: distant non-tumor lung tissue. The receptors stem from a woman aged 70-85 years with non-small cell lung cancer. Each CDR3 is given with its conserved first and last residue. A D gene is named only where the DNA matches it firmly. Rows may omit the clone size; those that give it use once, few, many or a size class.

CDR3	DNA	size	V	length	D	J
CASRTTGESARNEAFF	TGTGCCAGTAGGACCACAGGGGAGAGCGCCCGGAACGAAGCTTTCTTT	-	TRBV19	16	TRBD1	TRBJ1-1
CASRQDREVGTQYF	TGTGCCAGCAGACAGGACAGGGAAGTGGGGACCCAGTACTTC	-	TRBV28	14	TRBD1	TRBJ2-5
CATSALGAGGSYEQYF	TGTGCCACCAGTGCCCTTGGAGCGGGAGGATCCTACGAGCAGTACTTC	many	TRBV24-1	16	TRBD2	TRBJ2-7
CASSSEQGNEQFF	TGTGCCAGCAGCTCGGAGCAGGGCAATGAGCAGTTCTTC	-	TRBV6-2/TRBV6-3	13	-	TRBJ2-1
CSASPAAGVGDTQYF	TGCAGTGCTAGCCCGGCAGCGGGAGTGGGAGATACGCAGTATTTT	-	TRBV20-1	15	TRBD2	TRBJ2-3
CACTGPINNEQFF	TGTGCCTGCACGGGTCCAATTAACAATGAGCAGTTCTTC	-	TRBV6-1	13	-	TRBJ2-1
CASTPLAGDYNEQFF	TGTGCCAGCACCCCCCTAGCGGGAGACTACAATGAGCAGTTCTTC	many	TRBV7-9	15	TRBD2	TRBJ2-1
CTSSQADGEGQPQHF	TGCACCAGCAGCCAGGCAGACGGGGAAGGTCAGCCCCAGCATTTT	-	TRBV4-1	15	-	TRBJ1-5
CASSSHRGGYNEQFF	TGTGCCAGCAGTTCTCATAGGGGGGGGTACAATGAGCAGTTCTTC	many	TRBV6-2/TRBV6-3	15	-	TRBJ2-1
CAISESTSFGEQYF	TGTGCCATCAGTGAGTCCACTAGTTTTGGCGAGCAGTACTTC	many	TRBV10-3	14	-	TRBJ2-7